These 30 T cell receptor beta chains share one sample of origin, sequenced in a study of blood T cell repertoires in COVID-19. Profiled with immunoSEQ multiplex PCR; TCRdb holds only in-frame clones, not every one. The sample lists about 200,000 clones, more than 85% occurring once. Input material: peripheral blood. These TCRs come from a man between 60 and 75 years old with acute or convalescent COVID-19.

The chain employs TRBV19 and TRBJ2-7, with 7 bases aligning to TRBD1. The trim removed 6 bases at V and 6 bases at J, leaving 8 bases unmatched. This CDR3 contains 13 residues. Looked up from germline, CDR1 is LNHDA and CDR2 is SQIVND (reference sequence). CDR3 region: CASRPGQSVEQYF. For the CDR3, the DNA is TGTGCCAGTAGGCCGGGACAGAGCGTCGAGCAGTACTTC.

The V gene is TRBV10-1, the J gene TRBJ2-7; D call uncertain. This CDR3 has 17 residues. V lost 2 bases and J 3 bases, leaving 20 bases between the germline ends. Germline assignment: CDR1 WNHNN and CDR2 SYGVQD (reference sequence). The CDR3 spells CASSERPGEYCFYEQYF. CDR3 nucleotide sequence: TGCGCCAGCAGTGAGAGGCCAGGCGAGTACTGTTTCTACGAGCAGTACTTC.

The genes are TRBV7-2 and TRBJ1-1, with 8 bases identical to TRBD1. The CDR3 is 15 amino acids. The germline V gene encodes CDR1 SGHTA and CDR2 FQGNSA. With V trimmed by 4 bases and J by 1 base, 5 bases remained unmatched. Written as DNA, the CDR3 is TGTGCCAGCAGCTACTACACAGGGGGGAACACTGAAGCTTTCTTT. Encoded protein: CASSYYTGGNTEAFF.

This clone has more than one count but fewer than ten. V gene TRBV28 combines with J gene TRBJ1-1; the D is unclear. V was shortened by 4 bases and J by 2 bases, with 14 bases between the two germline ends. Germline V gene sequence: CDR1 MDHEN, CDR2 SYDVKM. This CDR3 is built from 15 residues. CDR3 nucleotides: TGTGCCAGCAGTTACCGGGGTTCGGGCAACACTGAAGCTTTCTTT. Translation: CASSYRGSGNTEAFF.

This clone appeared once. V gene TRBV28 combines with J gene TRBJ2-1, with TRBD2 identical over 13 bases. The length of the CDR3 is 17 residues. V lost 6 bases and J lost 0; bases outside the gene matches: 5. Germline CDR1 MDHEN, CDR2 SYDVKM. The CDR3 coding sequence is TGTGCCAGCAGCCCGGGACTAGCGGGGAGCTCCTACAATGAGCAGTTCTTC. This codes for CASSPGLAGSSYNEQFF.

J is TRBJ2-3 and V is TRBV7-9; TRBD2 aligns across 10 bases. Germline-derived CDR1 and CDR2 are SEHNR and FQNEAQ (reference sequence). The CDR3 sequence is 15 residues long. The trim removed 2 bases at V and 3 bases at J, leaving 2 bases unmatched. The CDR3 DNA follows: TGTGCCAGCAGCTTACTAGCGGGGGATACAGATACGCAGTATTTT. Protein: CASSLLAGDTDTQYF.

This clone was recorded once. This chain links TRBV7-3 with TRBJ1-4; 9 nucleotides match TRBD1. The junction had 1 base not matched to a gene; V was cut back by 3 bases and J by 5 bases. The germline V gene encodes CDR1 SGHTA and CDR2 FQGTGA. This CDR3 contains 14 residues. The CDR3 DNA reads as TGTGCCAGCAGCTTGGACAGGGGAAATGAAAAACTGTTTTTT. This codes for CASSLDRGNEKLFF.

CDR3 DNA sequence: TGTGCCAGCAGTCCAGACGGGAATGCCTATGGCTACACCTTC. Its translation: CASSPDGNAYGYTF. The chain uses TRBV6-6 and TRBJ1-2, with unresolved D. Per germline, CDR1 MNHNY and CDR2 SVGAGI (reference sequence). The CDR3 runs to 14 residues. V lost 5 bases and J 4 bases, leaving 14 bases between the germline ends.

This chain links TRBV7-9 with TRBJ2-3; 9 nucleotides match TRBD1. Germline CDR1 SEHNR, CDR2 FQNEAQ (reference sequence). The V segment lost 1 base and the J segment 3 bases; nucleotides outside the gene matches: 2. The CDR3 consists of 15 residues. In nucleotides, the CDR3 is TGTGCCAGCAGCTTAGAAGGGACAGGGACAGATACGCAGTATTTT. It yields the protein CASSLEGTGTDTQYF. Combining the CDR3 with reference TRBV7-9 and TRBJ2-3 gives the whole variable domain DTGVSQNPRHKITKRGQNVTFRCDPISEHNRLYWYRQTLGQGPEFLTYFQNEAQLEKSRLLSDRFSAERPKGSFSTLEIQRTEQGDSAMYLCASSLEGTGTDTQYFGPGTRLTVL.

The chain is built from TRBV6-2 or TRBV6-3 and TRBJ2-5, with TRBD2 as a possible D gene (5 bases). The CDR3 covers 12 residues. Germline V CDR1 and CDR2: MNHEY, SVGEGT. Trimming stripped 3 bases from V and 5 bases from J, with 7 bases between. The CDR3 protein is CASSYWRETQYF. DNA of the CDR3: TGTGCCAGCAGTTATTGGAGGGAGACCCAGTACTTC.

The rearrangement links TRBV27 to TRBJ1-3, with 9 bases lining up with TRBD1. J was trimmed by 6 bases and V by 5 bases; bases with no gene match: 8. Germline V lookup: CDR1 MNHEY, CDR2 SMNVEV (reference sequence). This CDR3 has 15 residues. The CDR3: CASSQQGALSNTIYF. The DNA for the CDR3 is TGTGCCAGCAGTCAACAGGGGGCTCTTTCAAACACCATATATTTT.

This clone was seen just once. The same CDR3 can be traced to other DNA sequences in this sample. The V gene is TRBV19, the J gene TRBJ1-1; no clear D. This CDR3 is 11 amino acids long. V was trimmed by 4 bases and J by 11 bases, leaving 11 bases between them. From germline, CDR1 is LNHDA and CDR2 SQIVND (reference sequence). The CDR3 DNA is TGTGCCAGTAGTACGCAGGCAGAGGCTTTCTTT. Its translation: CASSTQAEAFF.

This clone was seen just once. The genes are TRBV7-7 and TRBJ1-3; TRBD1 agrees at 9 bases. The CDR3 covers 18 residues. Germline CDR1 reads SSHAT; CDR2 reads FNYEAQ (reference sequence). The J segment lost 3 bases and the V segment lost 5 bases, leaving 14 bases of the junction unmatched. CDR3 coding DNA: TGTGCCAGCAGCCTAGGGGCGCCGGGACAGGGTGTTGGAAACACCATATATTTT. Its protein product is CASSLGAPGQGVGNTIYF.

J is TRBJ1-2 and V is TRBV19; no firm D call. The V end was cut by 8 bases, the J end by 4 bases, with 11 bases between. The CDR3 covers 12 residues. Germline V lookup: CDR1 LNHDA, CDR2 SQIVND (reference sequence). This CDR3 reads CASGQEGYGYTF. CDR3 coding DNA: TGTGCCAGTGGGCAGGAGGGCTATGGCTACACCTTC.

The chain uses TRBV24-1 and TRBJ1-1; a possible D gene is TRBD1 (5 bases). The V gene's germline CDR1 is KGHDR and CDR2 SFDVKD. Trimming removed 4 bases at V and 5 bases at J, with 7 bases between. The CDR3 extends over 12 amino acids. In DNA form, the CDR3 reads TGTGCCACCAGTGACGGACAAACTGAAGCTTTCTTT. As protein: CATSDGQTEAFF.

This chain uses TRBV7-9 with TRBJ1-3; D unclear. Trimming stripped 1 base from V and 2 bases from J, with 3 bases between. From germline, CDR1 is SEHNR and CDR2 FQNEAQ (reference sequence). This CDR3 has 13 amino acids. The CDR3 loop is CASSLVTGNTIYF. CDR3 DNA: TGTGCCAGCAGCTTAGTAACTGGAAACACCATATATTTT.

V gene TRBV25-1 combines with J gene TRBJ2-7; 7 bases agree with TRBD1. V lost 7 bases and J lost 2; bases outside the gene matches: 2. CDR3 length: 12 residues. Germline V gene data show CDR1 as MGHDK and CDR2 as SYGVNS. The CDR3 loop is CASTRGTYEQYF. The CDR3 bases are TGTGCCAGCACCAGGGGGACCTACGAGCAGTACTTC.

The V and J genes are TRBV29-1 and TRBJ2-2, with TRBD1 matching over 9 bases. V was pared by 7 bases and J by 2 bases, with 17 bases of the junction left unmatched. The germline CDR1 and CDR2 sequences are SQVTM and ANQGSEA. The CDR3 is made up of 18 amino acids. Written as DNA, the CDR3 is TGCAGCGCAAAAGGGGGACAGGGCGCACCGCCCAACACCGGGGAGCTGTTTTTT. This encodes CSAKGGQGAPPNTGELFF.

The gene calls are TRBV7-9 and TRBJ1-4, with D perhaps matching TRBD1 (6 bases). The CDR3 sequence is 13 residues long. The V gene lost 4 bases and the J gene lost 8 bases, with 11 bases spanning the gap. Per germline, CDR1 SEHNR and CDR2 FQNEAQ (reference sequence). CDR3 loop: CASSSQGPEKLFF. Written as DNA, the CDR3 is TGTGCCAGCAGCTCACAGGGTCCGGAAAAACTGTTTTTT.

J is TRBJ2-3 and V is TRBV9; 9 nucleotides align to TRBD2. Germline assignment: CDR1 SGDLS and CDR2 YYNGEE. This CDR3 is 15 amino acids long. V shed 4 bases, J shed 4 bases, and the junction held 7 bases outside the gene matches. In nucleotides, the CDR3 is TGTGCCAGCAGCCTGGTGAGCGGGGGGTCAGATACGCAGTATTTT. As protein: CASSLVSGGSDTQYF. Using reference TRBV9 and TRBJ2-3 for the parts outside the CDR3, the full variable domain is DSGVTQTPKHLITATGQRVTLRCSPRSGDLSVYWYQQSLDQGLQFLIQYYNGEERAKGNILERFSAQQFPDLHSELNLSSLELGDSALYFCASSLVSGGSDTQYFGPGTRLTVL.

This clone was detected only a few times. V is TRBV19 and J is TRBJ1-6, with 7 bases that match TRBD1. Germline V gene data show CDR1 as LNHDA and CDR2 as SQIVND (reference sequence). This CDR3 contains 14 residues. The V segment lost 7 bases and the J segment 9 bases; nucleotides outside the gene matches: 9. CDR3 loop: CASTGGVISSPLHF. CDR3 coding DNA: TGTGCCAGTACAGGGGGAGTTATCAGTTCACCCCTCCACTTT. Based on the CDR3 plus reference TRBV19 and TRBJ1-6, the full variable domain is DGGITQSPKYLFRKEGQNVTLSCEQNLNHDAMYWYRQDPGQGLRLIYYSQIVNDFQKGDIAEGYSVSREKKESFPLTVTSAQKNPTAFYLCASTGGVISSPLHFGNGTRLTVT.

The chain carries TRBV19 and TRBJ1-5, with TRBD1 matching 8 bases. Unmatched junction bases numbered 12, after V lost 9 bases and J lost 2 bases. The CDR3 has 16 residues. Germline CDR1 and CDR2: LNHDA and SQIVND (reference sequence). CDR3 DNA sequence: TGTGCCAGCGATGTACCAACAGGGGGGCGCAATCAGCCCCAGCATTTT. This sequence encodes CASDVPTGGRNQPQHF.

In this sample, this clone turned up once. CDR3 loop: CASSLQVSPGQETQYF. The CDR3 DNA is TGTGCCAGCTCACTACAAGTGTCGCCTGGCCAAGAGACCCAGTACTTC. The rearrangement uses TRBV18 and TRBJ2-5, with no clear D. Per the germline V gene, CDR1 is KGHSH and CDR2 is LQKENI. This CDR3 is built from 16 residues. The V and J ends lost 4 bases and 1 base respectively, with 16 bases between them. Supplemented by reference TRBV18 and TRBJ2-5, the full variable domain reads NAGVMQNPRHLVRRRGQEARLRCSPMKGHSHVYWYRQLPEEGLKFMVYLQKENIIDESGMPKERFSAEFPKEGPSILRIQQVVRGDSAAYFCASSLQVSPGQETQYFGPGTRLLVL.

The chain recombines TRBV3-1 (or the pseudogene TRBV3-2) with TRBJ2-5; tentative D call: TRBD2 (5 bases). Trimming removed 0 bases from V and 5 bases from J, with 16 bases in between. Germline CDR1 LGHDT, CDR2 YNNKEL (reference sequence). CDR3 size: 16 residues. CDR3 region: CASSQDFVRTGETQYF. The CDR3, as DNA: TGTGCCAGCAGCCAAGATTTCGTCCGTACGGGGGAGACCCAGTACTTC.

As DNA, the CDR3 is TGTGCCAGTAGTGGAGGACAGGATTATCAGCCCCAGCATTTT. This sequence encodes CASSGGQDYQPQHF. The gene calls are TRBV19 and TRBJ1-5, with 7 positions matching TRBD1. Trimming at V came to 5 bases and at J to 5 bases, leaving 6 bases not matched to a gene. Germline CDR1 is LNHDA and CDR2 is SQIVND (reference sequence). The CDR3 length is 14 residues.

This rearrangement joins TRBV24-1 to TRBJ2-3; 9 nucleotides match TRBD2. The germline gives CDR1 KGHDR, CDR2 SFDVKD. The CDR3 has 19 residues. V trimming: 3 bases; J trimming: 4 bases; junction bases outside the gene matches: 16. The CDR3 coding sequence is TGTGCCACCAGTGATAGGCAGGGTGGGCGAGCGGGGGGCCCAGATACGCAGTATTTT. This translates into CATSDRQGGRAGGPDTQYF.

This clone is a singleton in its sample. The chain has TRBV20-1 and TRBJ2-7, with D possibly being TRBD1 (6 bases). V shed 3 bases and J shed 7 bases, with 10 bases lying between them. The CDR3 contains 11 residues. Germline V gene lookup returns CDR1 DFQATT and CDR2 SNEGSKA (reference sequence). The CDR3 region is CSASRRGEQYF. The CDR3, as DNA: TGCAGTGCTAGCCGAAGGGGGGAGCAGTACTTC.

The genes are TRBV20-1 and TRBJ1-1; D might be TRBD1 (5 bases). The CDR3 has 12 residues. The germline gives CDR1 DFQATT, CDR2 SNEGSKA (reference sequence). Trimming cost V 3 bases and J 5 bases, with 10 bases left between them. CDR3 amino acids: CSASEGTTEAFF. The CDR3 nucleotides read TGCAGTGCTAGTGAGGGGACTACTGAAGCTTTCTTT.

A remark on this clone: In the same sample, other DNA sequences code for this CDR3. This sequence joins TRBV19 and TRBJ1-1; tentatively, D is TRBD1 (5 bases). Germline-derived CDR1 and CDR2 are LNHDA and SQIVND (reference sequence). The CDR3 has 15 amino acids. V was clipped by 1 base and J by 2 bases, with 11 bases between them. CDR3 region: CASSIGGTANTEAFF. The CDR3 DNA sequence: TGTGCCAGTAGTATAGGGGGGACTGCTAACACTGAAGCTTTCTTT.

The rearrangement uses TRBV28 and TRBJ1-5; D ambiguous. This CDR3 region has 14 residues. V gave up 11 bases and J gave up 2 bases, with 16 bases separating them. CDR1 MDHEN and CDR2 SYDVKM come from the germline V gene. CDR3 residues: CAAGVLGGNQPQHF. For the CDR3, the DNA is TGTGCCGCCGGCGTGTTGGGAGGCAATCAGCCCCAGCATTTT.